Listed below are T cell receptor beta chains from one sample, sequenced in a study of OX40 agonist ivuxolimab in advanced cancers. TCRdb's copy holds only in-frame clones and misses some; the assay was immunoSEQ multiplex PCR. Here the sample spans tens of thousands of clones, about 90% being singletons. Sequences were derived from CD4+ or CD8+ T cells sorted from blood, sampled in a trial of the OX40 agonist ivuxolimab. The origin of the receptors is an adult with an advanced solid tumor such as melanoma, head and neck, liver or kidney cancer. Both conserved end residues are part of each CDR3. The order of the fields is J gene, D gene, V gene, clone size, CDR3 protein, CDR3 DNA. D genes are given only for firm matches. Clone size appears in some rows only: once, few, many, or a class for an expanded clone.

J: TRBJ2-7
D: TRBD1
V: TRBV19
size: -
CDR3: CASSIVGQGAKRLYEQYF
DNA: TGTGCCAGTAGTATAGTGGGACAGGGGGCGAAAAGACTTTACGAGCAGTACTTC

J: TRBJ2-3
D: TRBD2
V: TRBV5-1
size: -
CDR3: CASSAGLAGLTDTQYF
DNA: TGCGCCAGCAGCGCCGGACTAGCGGGGCTCACAGATACGCAGTATTTT

J: TRBJ2-4
D: -
V: TRBV28
size: once
CDR3: CASSLWLTYQAKNIQYF
DNA: TGTGCCAGCAGTTTATGGCTGACATACCAAGCCAAAAACATTCAGTACTTC

J: TRBJ2-3
D: TRBD2
V: TRBV6-6
size: -
CDR3: CASSYGQREGGDTQYF
DNA: TGTGCCAGCAGTTACGGGCAGCGGGAGGGCGGCGATACGCAGTATTTT

J: TRBJ2-2
D: TRBD2
V: TRBV30
size: -
CDR3: CAWSHGGVAGAGELFF
DNA: TGTGCCTGGAGTCACGGGGGGGTAGCGGGAGCCGGGGAGCTGTTTTTT

J: TRBJ2-3
D: TRBD2
V: TRBV19
size: -
CDR3: CASSKRGERDTQYF
DNA: TGTGCCAGTAGTAAACGGGGGGAGAGGGATACGCAGTATTTT

J: TRBJ2-3
D: -
V: TRBV19
size: -
CDR3: CASSRRDSADTQYF
DNA: TGTGCCAGTAGTAGGAGGGACTCAGCAGATACGCAGTATTTT

J: TRBJ2-6
D: -
V: TRBV30
size: -
CDR3: CAWSRGSNVLTF
DNA: TGTGCCTGGAGTCGGGGGAGCAACGTCCTGACTTTC

J: TRBJ2-7
D: -
V: TRBV4-1
size: -
CDR3: CASSPYSGSYEQYF
DNA: TGCGCCAGCAGCCCCTACTCAGGTTCCTACGAGCAGTACTTC

J: TRBJ2-2
D: TRBD1
V: TRBV6-4
size: -
CDR3: CASSDNRQGASTGELFF
DNA: TGTGCCAGCAGTGACAATCGGCAGGGGGCTAGCACCGGGGAGCTGTTTTTT

J: TRBJ1-4
D: -
V: TRBV5-1
size: -
CDR3: CASSPLKQVAPNEKLFF
DNA: TGCGCCAGCAGCCCGCTTAAACAGGTTGCACCTAATGAAAAACTGTTTTTT

J: TRBJ1-1
D: TRBD1
V: TRBV19
size: -
CDR3: CASSPGQGRHTEAFF
DNA: TGTGCCAGTAGCCCGGGACAGGGGAGACACACTGAAGCTTTCTTT

J: TRBJ1-6
D: -
V: TRBV4-1
size: -
CDR3: CASSQADSYNSPLHF
DNA: TGCGCCAGCAGCCAAGCCGACAGTTATAATTCACCCCTCCACTTT

J: TRBJ1-2
D: TRBD1
V: TRBV7-3
size: -
CDR3: CASSLAGGAGGYTF
DNA: TGTGCCAGCAGCTTGGCAGGGGGCGCCGGTGGCTACACCTTC

J: TRBJ2-7
D: -
V: TRBV28
size: -
CDR3: CASSGLYTYEQYF
DNA: TGTGCCAGCAGTGGACTTTATACCTACGAGCAGTACTTC

J: TRBJ1-1
D: -
V: TRBV10-1
size: -
CDR3: CASSRTTGPNTEAFF
DNA: TGCGCCAGCAGTAGGACCACCGGCCCGAACACTGAAGCTTTCTTT

J: TRBJ2-1
D: TRBD2
V: TRBV7-3
size: -
CDR3: CASSSSPPVISGRGDEQFF
DNA: TGTGCCAGCAGCTCCTCCCCCCCCGTTATAAGCGGGAGGGGTGATGAGCAGTTCTTC

J: TRBJ2-7
D: TRBD1
V: TRBV5-6
size: once
CDR3: CASSLEGTGVGEQYF
DNA: TGTGCCAGCAGCTTGGAAGGGACAGGGGTGGGCGAGCAGTACTTC

J: TRBJ2-7
D: -
V: TRBV7-2
size: once
CDR3: CASSSWTFGGEQYF
DNA: TGTGCCAGCAGCTCGTGGACGTTCGGAGGGGAGCAGTACTTC

J: TRBJ2-7
D: TRBD1
V: TRBV2
size: once
CDR3: CASSVDRGQGEQYF
DNA: TGTGCCAGCAGTGTCGACAGGGGGCAGGGCGAGCAGTACTTC

J: TRBJ1-2
D: TRBD1
V: TRBV5-1
size: -
CDR3: CASSLDSGGDYGYTF
DNA: TGCGCCAGCAGCTTGGATTCAGGGGGCGACTATGGCTACACCTTC

J: TRBJ2-3
D: -
V: TRBV7-2
size: -
CDR3: CASSLYQGLVTDTQYF
DNA: TGTGCCAGCAGCTTATACCAGGGACTTGTCACAGATACGCAGTATTTT

J: TRBJ2-5
D: TRBD2
V: TRBV5-1
size: -
CDR3: CASSKQTSGSGETQYF
DNA: TGCGCCAGCAGCAAACAAACTAGCGGGAGCGGAGAGACCCAGTACTTC

J: TRBJ2-1
D: TRBD1
V: TRBV4-2
size: -
CDR3: CASSQGDRVSEQFF
DNA: TGTGCCAGCAGCCAGGGGGACAGGGTGAGTGAGCAGTTCTTC

J: TRBJ1-6
D: TRBD1
V: TRBV6-6
size: -
CDR3: CASIGQGRDNSPLHF
DNA: TGTGCCAGCATAGGACAGGGAAGAGATAATTCACCCCTCCACTTT

J: TRBJ1-5
D: -
V: TRBV5-8
size: few
CDR3: CASSRGQNNQPQHF
DNA: TGTGCCAGCAGCCGAGGACAGAACAATCAGCCCCAGCATTTT

J: TRBJ2-6
D: TRBD1
V: TRBV7-9
size: -
CDR3: CASSSLPGQGYSGANVLTF
DNA: TGTGCCAGCAGCTCCCTACCGGGACAGGGATATTCTGGGGCCAACGTCCTGACTTTC

J: TRBJ2-5
D: TRBD2
V: TRBV30
size: -
CDR3: CAWSIGLAGPQETQYF
DNA: TGTGCCTGGAGTATAGGACTAGCGGGTCCCCAAGAGACCCAGTACTTC

J: TRBJ2-5
D: TRBD1
V: TRBV6-6
size: -
CDR3: CARATGLQETQYF
DNA: TGTGCCAGGGCGACAGGGTTGCAAGAGACCCAGTACTTC

J: TRBJ2-1
D: TRBD2
V: TRBV7-2
size: once
CDR3: CASSPHSGGAANEQFF
DNA: TGTGCCAGCAGCCCCCACAGCGGGGGGGCCGCCAATGAGCAGTTCTTC

J: TRBJ2-2
D: TRBD2
V: TRBV2
size: -
CDR3: CASSGRGAGELFF
DNA: TGTGCCAGCAGTGGGCGGGGGGCCGGGGAGCTGTTTTTT

J: TRBJ2-5
D: -
V: TRBV6-1
size: -
CDR3: CASSQRGTQETQYF
DNA: TGTGCCAGCAGCCAGAGGGGGACTCAAGAGACCCAGTACTTC

J: TRBJ2-7
D: -
V: TRBV7-8
size: -
CDR3: CASSFSQGGYEQYF
DNA: TGTGCCAGCAGCTTTAGCCAGGGGGGCTACGAGCAGTACTTC

J: TRBJ2-1
D: -
V: TRBV9
size: -
CDR3: CASSEVGSGYNEQFF
DNA: TGTGCCAGCTCCGAGGTAGGTTCAGGTTACAATGAGCAGTTCTTC

J: TRBJ1-1
D: -
V: TRBV5-1
size: -
CDR3: CASSGTANTEAFF
DNA: TGCGCCAGCAGCGGAACAGCGAACACTGAAGCTTTCTTT

J: TRBJ2-1
D: -
V: TRBV5-1
size: -
CDR3: CASSDGSYNEQFF
DNA: TGCGCCAGCAGCGACGGATCCTACAATGAGCAGTTCTTC

J: TRBJ2-1
D: TRBD1
V: TRBV5-1
size: -
CDR3: CASSLGGQANEQFF
DNA: TGCGCCAGCAGCTTGGGCGGACAGGCCAATGAGCAGTTCTTC

J: TRBJ2-7
D: TRBD1
V: TRBV6-1
size: -
CDR3: CASSLGQEAYEQYF
DNA: TGTGCCAGCAGTCTGGGACAGGAGGCCTACGAGCAGTACTTC

J: TRBJ2-5
D: TRBD1
V: TRBV10-3
size: -
CDR3: CASRQGQETQYF
DNA: TGTGCCTCCCGACAGGGACAAGAGACCCAGTACTTC

J: TRBJ2-3
D: -
V: TRBV15
size: once
CDR3: CATSRTGEGTDTQYF
DNA: TGTGCCACCAGCCGTACAGGGGAGGGGACAGATACGCAGTATTTT

J: TRBJ1-5
D: -
V: TRBV19
size: -
CDR3: CASRPQQGNQPQHF
DNA: TGTGCCAGTAGACCACAGCAGGGCAATCAGCCCCAGCATTTT

J: TRBJ2-2
D: -
V: TRBV5-6
size: -
CDR3: CASSWGHGGGELFF
DNA: TGTGCCAGCAGTTGGGGACACGGAGGCGGGGAGCTGTTTTTT

J: TRBJ1-6
D: -
V: TRBV27
size: -
CDR3: CASSFPNSPLHF
DNA: TGTGCCAGCAGTTTCCCCAATTCACCCCTCCACTTT

J: TRBJ2-5
D: TRBD2
V: TRBV4-1
size: -
CDR3: CASSQGGLAGGYQETQYF
DNA: TGCGCCAGCAGCCAAGGGGGTCTAGCGGGAGGGTACCAAGAGACCCAGTACTTC

J: TRBJ1-4
D: -
V: TRBV5-4
size: -
CDR3: CASSPVGEKLFF
DNA: TGTGCCAGCAGCCCGGTAGGTGAAAAACTGTTTTTT

J: TRBJ1-4
D: -
V: TRBV7-9
size: -
CDR3: CASSLAGATNEKLFF
DNA: TGTGCCAGCAGCTTAGCGGGTGCAACTAATGAAAAACTGTTTTTT

J: TRBJ1-1
D: -
V: TRBV5-6
size: -
CDR3: CASSLVRAGTQAFF
DNA: TGTGCCAGCAGCTTGGTGAGGGCAGGGACCCAAGCTTTCTTT

J: TRBJ1-2
D: -
V: TRBV28
size: -
CDR3: CASSSRADGYTF
DNA: TGTGCCAGCAGTTCCCGAGCGGATGGCTACACCTTC

J: TRBJ2-7
D: -
V: TRBV11-2
size: -
CDR3: CASSPPVGSYEQYF
DNA: TGTGCCAGCAGCCCCCCGGTTGGCTCCTACGAGCAGTACTTC

J: TRBJ1-2
D: -
V: TRBV13
size: -
CDR3: CASSLGAVAYGYTF
DNA: TGTGCCAGCAGCTTAGGGGCGGTGGCCTATGGCTACACCTTC

J: TRBJ2-1
D: -
V: TRBV7-8
size: -
CDR3: CASSLAGLRYNEQFF
DNA: TGTGCCAGCAGCTTAGCGGGTTTACGCTACAATGAGCAGTTCTTC

J: TRBJ1-1
D: -
V: TRBV29-1
size: -
CDR3: CSATGAGGANTEAFF
DNA: TGCAGCGCAACTGGGGCGGGGGGGGCGAACACTGAAGCTTTCTTT

J: TRBJ2-5
D: -
V: TRBV19
size: -
CDR3: CASSPWTPYLQETQYF
DNA: TGTGCCAGTAGTCCTTGGACTCCGTACCTCCAAGAGACCCAGTACTTC

J: TRBJ2-5
D: -
V: TRBV4-1
size: -
CDR3: CASSPRGGVRETQYF
DNA: TGCGCCAGCAGCCCCAGGGGGGGGGTTCGGGAGACCCAGTACTTC

J: TRBJ2-7
D: TRBD2
V: TRBV6-5
size: -
CDR3: CASSYGTGRAYEQYF
DNA: TGTGCCAGCAGTTATGGGACCGGGAGGGCCTACGAGCAGTACTTC

J: TRBJ1-5
D: -
V: TRBV5-8
size: -
CDR3: CASSFPGDNQPQHF
DNA: TGTGCCAGCAGCTTTCCCGGGGACAATCAGCCCCAGCATTTT

J: TRBJ2-7
D: -
V: TRBV15
size: -
CDR3: CATSRGVNGGYEQYF
DNA: TGTGCCACCAGCAGGGGGGTTAACGGGGGATACGAGCAGTACTTC

J: TRBJ2-1
D: TRBD2
V: TRBV4-2
size: -
CDR3: CASSQEVAGVYNEQFF
DNA: TGTGCCAGCAGCCAAGAGGTAGCGGGAGTGTACAATGAGCAGTTCTTC

J: TRBJ2-3
D: TRBD2
V: TRBV2
size: -
CDR3: CASTGTSGSRDTQYF
DNA: TGTGCCAGCACAGGGACTAGCGGGAGCAGAGATACGCAGTATTTT